The clone carrying this TCR beta chain occurred many times. TCRdb analysed the 5' RACE reads with MiXCR anew, one entry per CDR3 protein. Among nearly 70,000 distinct CDR3 sequences listed, 5% to 8% were seen once. These data belong to a study of T cells after yellow fever vaccination. Germline V gene lookup returns CDR1 SQVTM and CDR2 ANQGSEA. Trimming took off 1 base at V and 3 bases at J, with 13 bases between the two ends. The CDR3 spans 14 residues. The sample here was CD8+ T cells sorted from PBMCs, taken around 45 days after the first yellow fever vaccination. The J gene is TRBJ2-7, the V gene TRBV29-1; TRBD2 is a possible D gene (6 bases). The TCR sequence derives from a man aged 18 to 30 who received the YFV17D yellow fever vaccine. CDR3 nucleotides: TGCAGCGTTGAAGGGCCCCGGGGGAACTACGAGCAGTACTTC. Amino acids: CSVEGPRGNYEQYF.